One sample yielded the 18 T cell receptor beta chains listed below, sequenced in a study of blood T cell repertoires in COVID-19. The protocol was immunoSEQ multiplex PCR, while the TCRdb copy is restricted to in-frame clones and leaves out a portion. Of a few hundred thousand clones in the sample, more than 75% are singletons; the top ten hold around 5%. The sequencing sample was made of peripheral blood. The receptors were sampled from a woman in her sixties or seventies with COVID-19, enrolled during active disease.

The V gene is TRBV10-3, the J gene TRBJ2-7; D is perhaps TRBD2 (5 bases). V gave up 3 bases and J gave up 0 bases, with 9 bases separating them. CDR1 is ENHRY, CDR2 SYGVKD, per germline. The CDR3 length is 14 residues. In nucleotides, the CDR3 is TGTGCCATCAGTGACCCGGGGAGCTCCTACGAGCAGTACTTC. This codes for CAISDPGSSYEQYF.

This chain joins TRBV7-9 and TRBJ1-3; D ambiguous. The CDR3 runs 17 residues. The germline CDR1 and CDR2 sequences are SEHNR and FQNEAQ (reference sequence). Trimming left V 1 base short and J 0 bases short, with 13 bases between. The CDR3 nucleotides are TGTGCCAGCAGCTTAGGGTTTGAAGAGTACTCTGGAAACACCATATATTTT. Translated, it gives CASSLGFEEYSGNTIYF.

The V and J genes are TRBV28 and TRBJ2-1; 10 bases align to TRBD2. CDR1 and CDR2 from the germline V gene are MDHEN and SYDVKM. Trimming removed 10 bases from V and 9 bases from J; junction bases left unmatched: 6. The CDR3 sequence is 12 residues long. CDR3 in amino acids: CATLAGVVEQFF. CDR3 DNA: TGTGCCACCCTAGCGGGAGTGGTTGAGCAGTTCTTC.

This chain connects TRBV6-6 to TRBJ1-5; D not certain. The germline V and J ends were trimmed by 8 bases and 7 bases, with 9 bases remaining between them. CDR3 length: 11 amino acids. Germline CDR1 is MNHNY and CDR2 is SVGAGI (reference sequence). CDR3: CASGSYQPQHF. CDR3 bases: TGTGCCAGCGGGAGTTACCAGCCCCAGCATTTT.

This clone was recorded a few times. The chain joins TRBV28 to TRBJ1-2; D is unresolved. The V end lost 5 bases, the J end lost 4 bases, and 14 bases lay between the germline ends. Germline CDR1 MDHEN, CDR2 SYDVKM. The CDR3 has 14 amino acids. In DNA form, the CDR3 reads TGTGCCAGCAGTCCTCTGACTGAACTCTATGGCTACACCTTC. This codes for CASSPLTELYGYTF.

The chain's CDR3 is CASSQTTFSTEAFF. Written as DNA, the CDR3 is TGCGCCAGCAGCCAGACAACGTTCAGCACTGAAGCTTTCTTT. The V call is TRBV5-1, the J call TRBJ1-1; D remains ambiguous. The CDR3 spans 14 residues. The germline gives CDR1 SGHRS, CDR2 YFSETQ. Deletions cut 4 bases from V and 4 bases from J, with 14 bases between.

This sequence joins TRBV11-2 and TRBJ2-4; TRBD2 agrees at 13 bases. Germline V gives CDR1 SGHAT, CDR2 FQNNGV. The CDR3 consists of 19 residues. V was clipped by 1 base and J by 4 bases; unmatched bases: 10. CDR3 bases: TGTGCCAGCAGCTTAGCCCCTCCGGGACTAGCGGGACAGAAAAACATTCAGTACTTC. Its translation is CASSLAPPGLAGQKNIQYF.

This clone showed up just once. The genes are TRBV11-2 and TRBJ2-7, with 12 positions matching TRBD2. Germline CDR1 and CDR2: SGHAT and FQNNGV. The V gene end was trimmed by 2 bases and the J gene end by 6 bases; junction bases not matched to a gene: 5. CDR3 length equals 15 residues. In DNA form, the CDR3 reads TGTGCCAGCAGCTTAAATGGACTAGCGGGAAGCGAGCAGTACTTC. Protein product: CASSLNGLAGSEQYF. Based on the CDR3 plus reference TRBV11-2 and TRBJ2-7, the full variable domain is EAGVAQSPRYKIIEKRQSVAFWCNPISGHATLYWYQQILGQGPKLLIQFQNNGVVDDSQLPKDRFSAERLKGVDSTLKIQPAKLEDSAVYLCASSLNGLAGSEQYFGPGTRLTVT.

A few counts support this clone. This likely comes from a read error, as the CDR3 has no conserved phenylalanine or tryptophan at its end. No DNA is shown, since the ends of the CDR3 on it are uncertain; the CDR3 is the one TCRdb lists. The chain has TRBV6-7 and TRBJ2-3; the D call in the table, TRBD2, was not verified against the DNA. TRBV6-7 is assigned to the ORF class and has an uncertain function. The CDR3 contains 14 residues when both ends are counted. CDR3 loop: CASSSYRTSGKVGL.

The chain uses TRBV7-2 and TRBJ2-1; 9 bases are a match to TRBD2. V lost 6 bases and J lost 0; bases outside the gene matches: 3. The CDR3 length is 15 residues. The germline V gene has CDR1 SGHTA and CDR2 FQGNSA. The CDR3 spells CASRLAGSSYNEQFF. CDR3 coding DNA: TGTGCCAGCAGGCTAGCGGGGTCCTCCTACAATGAGCAGTTCTTC.

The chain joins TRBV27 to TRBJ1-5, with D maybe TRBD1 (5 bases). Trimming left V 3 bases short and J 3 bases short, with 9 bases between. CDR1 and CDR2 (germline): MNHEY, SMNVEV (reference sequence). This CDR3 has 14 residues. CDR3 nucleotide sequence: TGTGCCAGCAGTTTTGCAGGGTCCAATCAGCCCCAGCATTTT. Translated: CASSFAGSNQPQHF.

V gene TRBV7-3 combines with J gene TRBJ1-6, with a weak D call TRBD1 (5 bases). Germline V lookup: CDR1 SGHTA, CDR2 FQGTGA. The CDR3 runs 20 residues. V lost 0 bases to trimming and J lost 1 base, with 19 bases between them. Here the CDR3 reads CASSLTGQGGSKSYNSPLHF. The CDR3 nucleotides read TGTGCCAGCAGCTTAACGGGGCAGGGTGGGTCTAAGTCCTATAATTCACCCCTCCACTTT.

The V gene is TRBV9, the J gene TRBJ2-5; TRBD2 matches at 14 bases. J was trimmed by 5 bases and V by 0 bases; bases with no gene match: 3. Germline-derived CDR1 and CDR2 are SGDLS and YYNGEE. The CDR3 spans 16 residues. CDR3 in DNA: TGTGCCAGCAGCGTAGGGGGACTAGCGGGAGTTGAGACCCAGTACTTC. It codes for CASSVGGLAGVETQYF.

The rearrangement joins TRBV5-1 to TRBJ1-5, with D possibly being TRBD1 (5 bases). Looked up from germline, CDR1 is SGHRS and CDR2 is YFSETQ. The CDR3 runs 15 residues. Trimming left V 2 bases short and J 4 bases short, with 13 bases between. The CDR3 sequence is CASSFQGGRNQPQHF. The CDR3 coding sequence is TGCGCCAGCAGCTTTCAGGGCGGGAGGAATCAGCCCCAGCATTTT.

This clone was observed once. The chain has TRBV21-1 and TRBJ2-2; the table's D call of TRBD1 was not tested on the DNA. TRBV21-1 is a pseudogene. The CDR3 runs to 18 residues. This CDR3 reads CASTLSRWDRDGTGELFF. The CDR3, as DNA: TGTGCCAGCACCCTATCCCGGTGGGACAGGGACGGCACCGGGGAGCTGTTTTTT.

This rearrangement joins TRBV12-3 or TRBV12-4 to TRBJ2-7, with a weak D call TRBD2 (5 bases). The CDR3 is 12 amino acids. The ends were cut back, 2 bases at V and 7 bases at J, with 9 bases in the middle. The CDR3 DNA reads TGTGCCAGCAGTTTACAGACGGGGGAGCAGTACTTC. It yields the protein CASSLQTGEQYF.

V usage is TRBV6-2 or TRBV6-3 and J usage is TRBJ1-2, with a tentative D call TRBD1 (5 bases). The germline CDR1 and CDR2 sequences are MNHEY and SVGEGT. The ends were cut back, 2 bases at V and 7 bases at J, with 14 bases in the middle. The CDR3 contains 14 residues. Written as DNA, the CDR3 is TGTGCCAGCAGTTACCCCCGGGGGGACCGTGGCTACACCTTC. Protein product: CASSYPRGDRGYTF.

The CDR3 region has the DNA TGTGCCAGCAGTTTAAGGGAGAATCAGCCCCAGCATTTT. Translating gives CASSLRENQPQHF. This chain links TRBV12-3 or TRBV12-4 with TRBJ1-5; D not certain. The CDR3 extends over 13 amino acids. Trimming stripped 2 bases from V and 4 bases from J, with 6 bases between.